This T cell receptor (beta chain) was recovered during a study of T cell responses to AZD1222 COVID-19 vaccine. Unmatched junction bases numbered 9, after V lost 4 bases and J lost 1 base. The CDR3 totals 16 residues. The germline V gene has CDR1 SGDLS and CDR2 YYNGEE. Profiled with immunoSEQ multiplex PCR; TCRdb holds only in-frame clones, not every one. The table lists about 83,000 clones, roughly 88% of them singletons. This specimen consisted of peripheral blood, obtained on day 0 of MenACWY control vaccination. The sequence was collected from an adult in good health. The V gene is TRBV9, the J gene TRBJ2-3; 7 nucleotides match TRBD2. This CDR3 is CASSPIGGSGTDTQYF. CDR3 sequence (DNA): TGTGCCAGCAGCCCTATCGGCGGGAGTGGCACAGATACGCAGTATTTT.